The clone carrying this T cell receptor beta chain was counted a single time. These data come from a study of blood T cell repertoires in COVID-19. Study-level information: The samples span acute and convalescent COVID-19 from the United States, Italy and Spain. PBMCs, B-cell-depleted T cells, or T cells provided the cDNA or gDNA that made up the material.

The table came from immunoSEQ multiplex PCR; TCRdb's copy has only in-frame clones and leaves some out. This table holds fewer than 350,000 clones, 85% found once. Cohorts were based on clinical histories the participants reported. Participants classified as exposed had met a COVID-19 case within 2 weeks before study entry. The CDR3 covers 16 residues. The germline V gene has CDR1 MGHRA and CDR2 YSYEKL. V shed 2 bases, J shed 4 bases, and the junction held 6 bases outside the gene matches. This chain links TRBV4-1 with TRBJ2-1, with 9 bases lining up with TRBD1. The clonotype originates from a woman younger than 45 who had been exposed to COVID-19. Specimen: PBMCs or T cells enriched from blood (not recorded which). The CDR3 DNA follows: TGCGCCAGCAGCCAACAGAGACAGGGGGGGTACAATGAGCAGTTCTTC. Translated: CASSQQRQGGYNEQFF.